The clone carrying this T cell receptor beta chain has a single count. Its antigen is undetermined. Clones were sequenced by immunoSEQ multiplex PCR, and TCRdb holds only the in-frame ones, with some missing. The sample includes some 49,000 clones, about 93% of them seen just once. The sample belongs to a study of cytomegalovirus exposure and HLA in healthy donors. Study-wide context: The 120 validation repertoires used the same platform as the approximately 620 first-cohort repertoires (as reported by a later analysis).

Study-level points and caveats: The CMV antigen specificity of a few CMV-associated chains was confirmed through in vitro analysis.

This CDR3 spans 15 amino acids. Per the germline V gene, CDR1 is SGHNT and CDR2 is YENEEA. V was shortened by 5 bases and J by 3 bases, with 17 bases between the two germline ends. The TCR sequence derives from a woman aged 18-29 years in good health and CMV-seropositive. Sequences were obtained from PBMCs. The V call is TRBV11-3, the J call TRBJ2-7; D not certain. CDR3 bases: TGTGCCAGCAGCACCTCAATTGGAGCTAGCTACGAGCAGTACTTC. Its protein is CASSTSIGASYEQYF.